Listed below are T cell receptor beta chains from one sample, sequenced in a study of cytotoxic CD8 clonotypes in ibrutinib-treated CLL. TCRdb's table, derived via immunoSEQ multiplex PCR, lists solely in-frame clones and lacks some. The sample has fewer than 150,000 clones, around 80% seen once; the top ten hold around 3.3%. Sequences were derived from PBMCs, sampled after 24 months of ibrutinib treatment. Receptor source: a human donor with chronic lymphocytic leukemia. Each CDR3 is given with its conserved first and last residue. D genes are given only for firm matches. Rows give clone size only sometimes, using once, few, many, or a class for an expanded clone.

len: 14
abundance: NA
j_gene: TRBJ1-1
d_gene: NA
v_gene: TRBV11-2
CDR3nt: TGTGCCAGCAGCTTAGGGGAGGGGGGAACTGAAGCTTTCTTT
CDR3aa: CASSLGEGGTEAFF

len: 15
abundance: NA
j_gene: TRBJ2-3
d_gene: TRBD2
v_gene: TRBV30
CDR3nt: TGTGCCTGGAGTTTCGGGGGGGATTCCACAGATACGCAGTATTTT
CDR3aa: CAWSFGGDSTDTQYF

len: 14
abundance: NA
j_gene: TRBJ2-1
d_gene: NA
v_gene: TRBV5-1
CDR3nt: TGCGCCAGCAGCCCGGGTGGAGTCTACAATGAGCAGTTCTTC
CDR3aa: CASSPGGVYNEQFF

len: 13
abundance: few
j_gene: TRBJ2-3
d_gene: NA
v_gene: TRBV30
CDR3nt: TGTGCCTGGAGTGTAGACTACACAGATACGCAGTATTTT
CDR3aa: CAWSVDYTDTQYF

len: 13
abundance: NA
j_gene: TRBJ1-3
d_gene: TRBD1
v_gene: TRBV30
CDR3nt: TGTGCCTTCCAGGGGGCGTCTGGAAACACCATATATTTT
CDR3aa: CAFQGASGNTIYF

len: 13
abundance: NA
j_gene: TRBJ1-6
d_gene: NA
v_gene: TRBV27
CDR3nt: TGTGCCAGCAGTTTTGGTTGGGATTCACCCCTCCACTTT
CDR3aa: CASSFGWDSPLHF

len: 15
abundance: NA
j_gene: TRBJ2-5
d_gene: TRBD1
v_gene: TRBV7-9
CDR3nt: TGTGCCAGCAGTTCACCCGGGACAGGGAAAGAGACCCAGTACTTC
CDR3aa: CASSSPGTGKETQYF

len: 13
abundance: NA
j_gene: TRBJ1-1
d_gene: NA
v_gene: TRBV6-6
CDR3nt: TGTGCCAGCAGTTGGGGCGCAAACGCTGAAGCTTTCTTT
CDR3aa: CASSWGANAEAFF

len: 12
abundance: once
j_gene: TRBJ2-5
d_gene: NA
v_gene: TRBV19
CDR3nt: TGTGCCAGTAGTGCCCGGGGGGAGACCCAGTACTTC
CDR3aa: CASSARGETQYF

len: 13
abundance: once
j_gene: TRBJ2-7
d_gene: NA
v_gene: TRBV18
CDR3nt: TGTGCCAGCTCACCGAAGCGGATCTACGAGCAGTACTTC
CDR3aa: CASSPKRIYEQYF

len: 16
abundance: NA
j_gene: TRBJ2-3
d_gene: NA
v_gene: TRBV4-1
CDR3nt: TGCGCCAGCACCAGGGATTATATGGCCAGCACAGATACGCAGTATTTT
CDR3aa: CASTRDYMASTDTQYF

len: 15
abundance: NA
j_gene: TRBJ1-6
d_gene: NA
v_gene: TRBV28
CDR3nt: TGTGCCAGCAGTTCAATCGGCAGTCGGGTATCACCCCTCCACTTT
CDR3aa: CASSSIGSRVSPLHF

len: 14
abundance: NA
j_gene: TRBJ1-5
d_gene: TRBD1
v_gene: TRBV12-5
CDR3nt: TGTGCTAGTGCTCATGGAGGGGGCGAGAAGCCCCAGCATTTT
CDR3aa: CASAHGGGEKPQHF

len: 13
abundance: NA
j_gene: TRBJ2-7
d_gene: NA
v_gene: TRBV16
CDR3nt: TGTGCCAGCAGCCCCCAACAATGGTACGAGCAGTACTTC
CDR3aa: CASSPQQWYEQYF

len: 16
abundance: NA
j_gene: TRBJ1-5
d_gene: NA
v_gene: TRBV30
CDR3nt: TGTGCCTGGAGTGTCCCAGCAGGGGCTAGCAATCAGCCCCAGCATTTT
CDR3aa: CAWSVPAGASNQPQHF

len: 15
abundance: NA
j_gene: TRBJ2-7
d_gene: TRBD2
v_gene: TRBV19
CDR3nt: TGTGCCAGTAGTACCGAGGTAAGGAGCGGGGCACTACGAGGGTTC
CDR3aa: CASSTEVRSGALRGF

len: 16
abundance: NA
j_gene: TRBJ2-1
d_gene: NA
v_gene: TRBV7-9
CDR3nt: TGCGCCAGCAGCCAAGACCCGGGGGGCCTCTACAATGAGCAGTTCTTC
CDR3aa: CASSQDPGGLYNEQFF

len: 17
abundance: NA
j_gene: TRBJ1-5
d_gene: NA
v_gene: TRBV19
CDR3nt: TGTGCCAGTAGTATATATATACTTTTGGGGGCGAAACAGCCCCAGCATTTT
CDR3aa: CASSIYILLGAKQPQHF

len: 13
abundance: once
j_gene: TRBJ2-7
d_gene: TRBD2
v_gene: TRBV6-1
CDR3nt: TGTGCCAGCAAACACAGGGCGGGGGGCGAGCAGTACTTC
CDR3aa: CASKHRAGGEQYF

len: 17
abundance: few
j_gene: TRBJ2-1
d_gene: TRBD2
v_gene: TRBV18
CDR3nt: TGTGCCAGCTCCGCAGTCCATGGGACTAGCTACGGCAATGAGCAGTTCTTC
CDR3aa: CASSAVHGTSYGNEQFF

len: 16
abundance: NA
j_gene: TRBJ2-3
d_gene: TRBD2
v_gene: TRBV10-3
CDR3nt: TGTGCCATCAGAAGACTAGCGGGGGGAAACACAGATACGCAGTATTTT
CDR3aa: CAIRRLAGGNTDTQYF

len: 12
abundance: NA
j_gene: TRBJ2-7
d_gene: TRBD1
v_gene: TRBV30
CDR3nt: TGTGCCTGGAGTGACAGGGGAAGGGAGCAGTACTTC
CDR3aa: CAWSDRGREQYF

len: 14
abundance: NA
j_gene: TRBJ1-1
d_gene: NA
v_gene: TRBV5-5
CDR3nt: TGTGCCAGCAGCCCCGGGGGTTTGAACACTGAAGCTTTCTTT
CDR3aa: CASSPGGLNTEAFF

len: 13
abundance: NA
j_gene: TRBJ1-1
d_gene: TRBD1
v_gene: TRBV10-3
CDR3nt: TGTGCCATCAGGCCAGGGGGAGGCACTGAAGCTTTCTTT
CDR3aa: CAIRPGGGTEAFF